This T cell receptor (beta chain) originates from a study of radiotherapy plus CTLA-4 blockade in lung cancer. About the study: Around 19% of patients responded objectively, and 31% achieved disease control. Study results and limitations: Early blood T cell clone dynamics reportedly forecast response best, with interferon-beta. After treatment with radiotherapy plus ipilimumab, TCR clones that came from the tumor expanded in blood.

Using immunoSEQ multiplex PCR, the repertoire was profiled, and TCRdb retains in-frame clones only, with some absent. Among about 90,000 clones, about four fifths were seen once, and the ten largest hold roughly 14%. Of note for this clone: Its antigen is currently unknown.

V was shortened by 5 bases and J by 6 bases, with 8 bases between the two germline ends. The CDR3 extends over 12 amino acids. Germline V gene data show CDR1 as KGHSH and CDR2 as LQKENI. The chain joins TRBV18 to TRBJ1-5; no clear D. Here the sequenced sample was peripheral blood, taken from a patient treated with radiotherapy plus ipilimumab. The clonotype originates from a human donor with non-small cell lung cancer that progressed on radiotherapy plus ipilimumab. The CDR3 region has the DNA TGTGCCAGCTCAAGGGAAGGTCAGCCCCAGCATTTT. It specifies CASSREGQPQHF.